This T cell receptor beta chain was recorded in a study of cytomegalovirus exposure and HLA in healthy donors. Study-level findings and limits: In the 120 validation repertoires, about 94% of cluster scores exceeded 0, per a later analysis.

The assay was immunoSEQ multiplex PCR, and TCRdb's table has in-frame clones only and misses some. Altogether approximately 65,000 clones are present, roughly 95% being singletons, with the ten largest covering about 4.5%. V trimming: 2 bases; J trimming: 5 bases; junction bases outside the gene matches: 10. CDR3 length equals 16 residues. The germline CDR1 and CDR2 sequences are LGHNA and YSLEER. Notes on this clone: The antigen is not known.

The sequencing sample was made of PBMCs. The V call is TRBV4-3, the J call TRBJ2-7; 9 nucleotides align to TRBD1. The receptor comes from a young woman in good health and CMV-seropositive. CDR3 in amino acids: CASSQRPGQGRDEQYF. CDR3 DNA: TGCGCCAGCAGCCAACGACCGGGACAGGGTAGGGACGAGCAGTACTTC.